The present TCR beta chain was sequenced within a study of T-cell memory formation after mild COVID-19. Background on the study: Largely donor-specific sequence clusters came from a couple of donors. General study findings and limits: Among contracting clones, CD4+ were mainly CM/EM and CD8+ enriched in EMRA. Clones shrinking from day 15 to 85 showed even CD4/CD8 mixes; later expanders tilted CD4+.

Details on this clonotype: Its specificity is unknown.

Barcoded TCR alpha and TCR beta cDNA libraries with UMIs came from 5'RACE using constant-segment primers. TCRdb reprocessed the 5' RACE reads with MiXCR, giving one entry per CDR3 protein. The table lists about 320,000 distinct CDR3 sequences, approximately 15% of them singletons. There are 18 residues in the CDR3. V lost 0 bases and J lost 5, with 21 bases in between. CDR1 LGHNA and CDR2 YSLEER come from the germline V gene. The TCR was taken from a man between 18 and 35 years old who had mild COVID-19 (a few samples of this study predate the infection). Cell type and time point are not known. The chain combines TRBV4-3 with TRBJ2-3, with D maybe TRBD2 (6 bases). Sequencing input: PBMCs or a T cell subset sorted from them (not recorded which). CDR3 protein: CASSQDAGRPAREDTQYF. The CDR3, as DNA: TGCGCCAGCAGCCAAGATGCAGGAAGGCCCGCGCGGGAAGATACGCAGTATTTT.